The sample holds one count of the clone carrying this T cell receptor beta chain. This sample was included in a study of blood T cell repertoires in COVID-19. Overall study: Samples came from the United States, Italy and Spain, spanning acute and convalescent COVID-19. PBMCs, B-cell-depleted T cells, or T cells were the source of the cDNA or gDNA that made up the material.

Between the trimmed V and J ends, which lost 5 bases and 5 bases, there was a span of 19 bases. CDR1 and CDR2 (germline): SNHLY, FYNNEI. CDR3 length: 15 residues. How the authors handled the data: Estimates of nucleated cell counts were drawn from the amplification of reference gene primers. The data were produced by immunoSEQ multiplex PCR, yet TCRdb's version contains in-frame clones alone and is incomplete. V, J and clone size derive from that table, while D and trimming were established from the DNA sequence. The sample includes some 76,000 clones, less than 90% seen only once; the top ten take roughly a sixth.

The clonotype was recovered from a man older than 75 in a cohort sampled during active COVID-19. The chain uses TRBV2 and TRBJ2-7; possible D gene TRBD1, 7 bases. Sequencing used peripheral blood. CDR3 region: CASSLYQGGRHEQYF. DNA of the CDR3: TGTGCCAGCAGTCTGTATCAGGGGGGTCGACACGAGCAGTACTTC.